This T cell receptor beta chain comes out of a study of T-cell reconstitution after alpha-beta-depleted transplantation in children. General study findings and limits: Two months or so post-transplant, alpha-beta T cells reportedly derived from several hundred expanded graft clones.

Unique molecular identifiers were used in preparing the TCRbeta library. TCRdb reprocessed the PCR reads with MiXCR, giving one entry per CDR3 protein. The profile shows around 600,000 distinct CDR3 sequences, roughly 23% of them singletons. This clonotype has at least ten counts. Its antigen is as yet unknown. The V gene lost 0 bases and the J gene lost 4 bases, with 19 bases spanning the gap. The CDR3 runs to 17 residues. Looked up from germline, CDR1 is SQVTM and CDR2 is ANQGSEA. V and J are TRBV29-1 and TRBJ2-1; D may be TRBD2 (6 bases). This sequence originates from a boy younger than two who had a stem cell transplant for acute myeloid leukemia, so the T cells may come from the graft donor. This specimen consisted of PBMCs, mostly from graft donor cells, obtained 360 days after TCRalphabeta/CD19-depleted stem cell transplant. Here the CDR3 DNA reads TGCAGCGTTGAAGATCGAATTGAGGGACTCCTATACAATGAGCAGTTCTTC. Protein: CSVEDRIEGLLYNEQFF.